This T cell receptor (beta chain) was captured in a study of OX40 agonist ivuxolimab in advanced cancers. The wider study: A history of anti-PD-1, anti-PD-L1 or anti-CTLA-4 therapy was acceptable, and roughly 40% had some. General study points: Low normalized T-cell clonal expansion was also seen in some nonresponders.

TCRdb's copy holds only in-frame clones and misses some; the assay was immunoSEQ multiplex PCR. The sample holds about 77,000 clones, nearly 90% seen once. V dropped 2 bases and J dropped 4 bases, with 14 bases sitting between them. In germline, CDR1 is KGHSH, CDR2 LQKENI. The CDR3 extends over 16 amino acids. Sampling of blood occurred at baseline, cycle 4 day 1, and cycle 7 day 1. For this clone: Its antigen is currently unknown.

This clonotype was obtained from an adult with an advanced solid tumor such as melanoma, head and neck, liver or kidney cancer. The chain combines TRBV18 with TRBJ1-4; D gene uncertain. The sequences come from CD4+ or CD8+ T cells sorted from blood, collected in a trial of the OX40 agonist ivuxolimab. The CDR3 loop reads CASSPFPTGGNEKLFF. Written as DNA, the CDR3 is TGTGCCAGCTCACCATTTCCCACCGGCGGTAATGAAAAACTGTTTTTT.